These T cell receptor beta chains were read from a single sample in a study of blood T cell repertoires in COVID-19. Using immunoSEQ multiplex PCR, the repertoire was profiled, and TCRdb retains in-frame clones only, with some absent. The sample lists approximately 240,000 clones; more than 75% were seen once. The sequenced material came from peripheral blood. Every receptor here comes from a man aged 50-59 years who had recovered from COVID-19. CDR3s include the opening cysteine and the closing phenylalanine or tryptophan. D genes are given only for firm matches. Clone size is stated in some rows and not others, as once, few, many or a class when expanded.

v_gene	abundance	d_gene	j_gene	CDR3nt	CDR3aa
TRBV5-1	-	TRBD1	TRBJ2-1	TGCGCCAGCAGCTTGGTGGCAGGGGGTAATAATGAGCAGTTCTTC	CASSLVAGGNNEQFF
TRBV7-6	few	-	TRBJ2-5	TGTGCCAGCAGCTTAGAGGGGGTGACCCAGTACTTC	CASSLEGVTQYF
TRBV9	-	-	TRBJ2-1	TGTGCCAGCAGTTTGAGCTATTACAATGAGCAGTTCTTC	CASSLSYYNEQFF
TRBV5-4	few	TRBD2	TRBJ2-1	TGTGCCAGCAGCCGGGTCTTACTAGCGGGAGGTAATGAGCAGTTCTTC	CASSRVLLAGGNEQFF
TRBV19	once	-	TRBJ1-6	TGTGCCAGTAGTATTGGGCATAATTCACCCCTCCACTTT	CASSIGHNSPLHF
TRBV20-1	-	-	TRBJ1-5	TGCAGTGCTAGTGGGGGGCTCCAGCCCCAGCATTTT	CSASGGLQPQHF
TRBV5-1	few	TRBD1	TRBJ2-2	TGCGCCAGCAGCTTACAGGGGGCCTCGAACACCGGGGAGCTGTTTTTT	CASSLQGASNTGELFF
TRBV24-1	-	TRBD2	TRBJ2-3	TGTGCCACCAGTGACGGACTAGCGGGAGGGCTAGATACGCAGTATTTT	CATSDGLAGGLDTQYF
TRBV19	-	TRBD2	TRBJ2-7	TGTGCCAGTAGTATTCCGGGGGGAGTCTACGAGCAGTACTTC	CASSIPGGVYEQYF
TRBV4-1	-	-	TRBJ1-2	TGCGCCAGCAGCCAAGATTCGGCCCGACAGCCTAACTATGGCTACACCTTC	CASSQDSARQPNYGYTF
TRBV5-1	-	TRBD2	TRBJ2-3	TGCGCCAGCAGCTTAGGTCGGGAGGAAGATACGCAGTATTTT	CASSLGREEDTQYF
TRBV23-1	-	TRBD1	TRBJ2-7	TGCGCCAGCAGTCACCCCGACAGGGGATTTTACGAGCAGTACTTC	CASSHPDRGFYEQYF
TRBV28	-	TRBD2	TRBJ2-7	TGTGCCAGCACAGGGACTAGGGGCGAGCAGTACTTC	CASTGTRGEQYF
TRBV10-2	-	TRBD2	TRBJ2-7	TGCGCCAGCAGGACTAGCGGGAGCGGGTCCTACGAGCAGTACTTC	CASRTSGSGSYEQYF
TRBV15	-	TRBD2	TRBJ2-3	TGTGCCACCAGCAGACTAGCGGAGTTCACAGATACGCAGTATTTT	CATSRLAEFTDTQYF
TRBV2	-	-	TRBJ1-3	TGTGCCAGCAGTGCAACCGGGGGGGGAAACACCATATATTTT	CASSATGGGNTIYF
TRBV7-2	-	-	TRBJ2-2	TGTGCCAGCAGCTTAGTGGCCTCGAACACCGGGGAGCTGTTTTTT	CASSLVASNTGELFF
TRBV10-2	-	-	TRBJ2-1	TGCGCCAGCAGCGAGCCGCGCATTCTGTCCTACAATGAGCAGTTCTTC	CASSEPRILSYNEQFF
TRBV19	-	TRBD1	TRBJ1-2	TGTGCCAGTAGTTGGGACAGGGAAGGCTACACCTTC	CASSWDREGYTF
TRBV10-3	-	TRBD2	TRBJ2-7	TGTGCCATCACCCCCGGGACTACGAGCTCCTACGAGCAGTACTTC	CAITPGTTSSYEQYF
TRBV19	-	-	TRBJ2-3	TGTGCCAGTACTCTAGGGGGGGCGCGAGATACGCAGTATTTT	CASTLGGARDTQYF
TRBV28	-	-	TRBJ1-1	TGTGCCAGCAGTTTTCTTCGTACTGAAGCTTTCTTT	CASSFLRTEAFF
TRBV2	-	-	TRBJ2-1	TGTGCCAGCAGTCCGAACTACTCCTACAATGAGCAGTTCTTC	CASSPNYSYNEQFF
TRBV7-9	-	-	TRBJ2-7	TGTGCCAGCAGCTTAGGGCAGGGATACAGCGAGCAGTACTTC	CASSLGQGYSEQYF
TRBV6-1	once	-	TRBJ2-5	TGTGCCAGCAGTGAAGCTTCGACTGGTCCCCAAGAGACCCAGTACTTC	CASSEASTGPQETQYF
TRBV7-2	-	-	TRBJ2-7	TGTGCCAGCAGCTTACACGCGGGGAGCTCCTACGAGCAGTACTTC	CASSLHAGSSYEQYF
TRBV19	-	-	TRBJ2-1	TGTGCCAGTAGTGCGGCTTCCTACAATGAGCAGTTCTTC	CASSAASYNEQFF
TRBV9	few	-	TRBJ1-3	TGTGCCAGCAGCGTTCACTTCTCTGGAAACACCATATATTTT	CASSVHFSGNTIYF
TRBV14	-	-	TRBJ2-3	TGTGCCAGCAGCCAACAGGGCAGTAGATCGCAGTATTTT	CASSQQGSRSQYF
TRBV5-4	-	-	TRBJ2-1	TGTGCCAGCAGCTTGGCTCAGGTATTAGGTGAGCAGTTCTTC	CASSLAQVLGEQFF
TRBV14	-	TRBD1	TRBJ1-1	TGTGCCAGCAGCCAAGGACCGGGACAGATGAACACTGAAGCTTTCTTT	CASSQGPGQMNTEAFF
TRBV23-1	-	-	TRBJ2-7	TGCGCCACCCGAACCTGGGGCCCGGCTACAGGGAAAGTCCACGAGCAGTACTTC	CATRTWGPATGKVHEQYF
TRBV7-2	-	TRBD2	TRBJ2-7	TGTGCCAGCAGCTTCTCGCGGGAGGGCCAAGAGCAGTACTTC	CASSFSREGQEQYF
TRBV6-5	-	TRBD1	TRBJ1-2	TGTGCCAGCAGTATAACAGGGGTCGGCTACACCTTC	CASSITGVGYTF
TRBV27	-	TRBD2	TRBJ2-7	TGTGCCAGCAGCCGGACTAGGGGCGAGCAGTACTTC	CASSRTRGEQYF
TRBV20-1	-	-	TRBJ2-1	TGCAGTGCTAGTGGCACTAGAAGGGACAATGAGCAGTTCTTC	CSASGTRRDNEQFF
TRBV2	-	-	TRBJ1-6	TGTGCCAGCCAAAACGGTTCACCCCTCCACTTT	CASQNGSPLHF
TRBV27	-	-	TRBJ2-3	TGTGCCAGCAGTTTGGTAGGGGTCACAGATACGCAGTATTTT	CASSLVGVTDTQYF
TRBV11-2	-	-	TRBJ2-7	TGTGCCAGCAGGAAGACAGATACCTACGAGCAGTACTTC	CASRKTDTYEQYF
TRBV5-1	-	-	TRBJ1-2	TGCGCCAGCAGCCCCCTGAGCTACGGCTATGGCTACACCTTC	CASSPLSYGYGYTF
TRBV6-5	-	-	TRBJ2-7	TGTGCCAGCAGTTCCCCCGGGACAACAGCCTACGAGCAGTACTTC	CASSSPGTTAYEQYF
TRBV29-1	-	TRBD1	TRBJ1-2	TGCAGCGTCGGGACAGGGACGAACTATGGCTACACCTTC	CSVGTGTNYGYTF